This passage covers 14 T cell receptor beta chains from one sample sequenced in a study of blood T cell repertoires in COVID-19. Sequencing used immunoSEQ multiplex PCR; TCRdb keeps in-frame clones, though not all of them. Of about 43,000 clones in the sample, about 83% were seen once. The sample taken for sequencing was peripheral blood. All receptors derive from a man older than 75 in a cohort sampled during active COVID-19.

CDR3 residues: CASRRTGFSYNEQFF. Here the CDR3 DNA reads TGTGCCAGCCGCAGGACAGGGTTCTCCTACAATGAGCAGTTCTTC. The chain uses TRBV6-6 and TRBJ2-1; 8 bases are shared with TRBD1. V shed 8 bases, J shed 0 bases, and the junction held 6 bases outside the gene matches. The CDR3 length is 15 residues. Per germline, CDR1 MNHNY and CDR2 SVGAGI (reference sequence).

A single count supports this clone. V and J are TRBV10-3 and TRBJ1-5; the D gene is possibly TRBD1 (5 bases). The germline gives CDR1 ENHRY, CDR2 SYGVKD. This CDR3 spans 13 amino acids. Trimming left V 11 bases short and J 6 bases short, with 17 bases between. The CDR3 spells CAARQTGGQPQHF. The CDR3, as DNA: TGTGCCGCAAGACAGACGGGAGGTCAGCCCCAGCATTTT.

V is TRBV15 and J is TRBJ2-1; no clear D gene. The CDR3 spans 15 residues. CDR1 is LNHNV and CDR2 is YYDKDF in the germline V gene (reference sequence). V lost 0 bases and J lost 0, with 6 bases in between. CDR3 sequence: CATSREHISYNEQFF. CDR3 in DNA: TGTGCCACCAGCAGAGAACATATCTCCTACAATGAGCAGTTCTTC.

The chain's CDR3 is CASSYSSGVGANVLTF. The DNA for the CDR3 is TGTGCCAGCAGTTACTCGAGCGGGGTTGGGGCCAACGTCCTGACTTTC. The V call is TRBV6-5, the J call TRBJ2-6; 7 bases map to TRBD2. Trimming cost V 0 bases and J 3 bases; bases outside gene matches: 2. This CDR3 contains 16 residues. Germline V gene sequence: CDR1 MNHEY, CDR2 SVGAGI.

The CDR3 region has the DNA TGTGCCAGCAGTTCGACTAGCGGGAGTGAATATACGCAGTATTTT. Translating it yields CASSSTSGSEYTQYF. This sequence joins TRBV2 and TRBJ2-3, with 12 bases lining up with TRBD2. Germline values: CDR1 SNHLY, CDR2 FYNNEI. Losses at the gene ends were 5 bases for V and 7 bases for J; bases not matched to a gene: 7. The CDR3 spans 15 residues.

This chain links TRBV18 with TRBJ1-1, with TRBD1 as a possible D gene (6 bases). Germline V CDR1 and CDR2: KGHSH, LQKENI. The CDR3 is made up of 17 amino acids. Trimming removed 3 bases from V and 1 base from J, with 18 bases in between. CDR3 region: CASSPSDRTASNTEAFF. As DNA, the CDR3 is TGTGCCAGCTCACCCTCCGACAGGACGGCTTCGAACACTGAAGCTTTCTTT.

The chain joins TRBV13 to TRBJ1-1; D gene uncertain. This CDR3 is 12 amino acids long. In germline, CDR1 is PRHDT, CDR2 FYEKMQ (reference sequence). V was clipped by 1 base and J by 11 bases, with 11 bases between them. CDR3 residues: CASSLVSGMAFF. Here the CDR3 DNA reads TGTGCCAGCAGCTTAGTGTCGGGGATGGCTTTCTTT.

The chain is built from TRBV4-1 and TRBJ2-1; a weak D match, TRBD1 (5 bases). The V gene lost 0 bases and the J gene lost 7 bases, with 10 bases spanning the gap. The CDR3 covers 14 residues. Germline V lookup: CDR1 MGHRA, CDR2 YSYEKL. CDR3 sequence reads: CASSQDSQGNEQFF. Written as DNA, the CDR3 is TGCGCCAGCAGCCAAGATAGCCAGGGAAATGAGCAGTTCTTC.

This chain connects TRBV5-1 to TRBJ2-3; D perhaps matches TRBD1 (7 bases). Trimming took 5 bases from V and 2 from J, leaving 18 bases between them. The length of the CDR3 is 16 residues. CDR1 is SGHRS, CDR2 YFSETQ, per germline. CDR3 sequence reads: CASRRGDSLYTDTQYF. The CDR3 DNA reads TGCGCCAGCAGAAGGGGGGACAGCCTTTACACAGATACGCAGTATTTT.

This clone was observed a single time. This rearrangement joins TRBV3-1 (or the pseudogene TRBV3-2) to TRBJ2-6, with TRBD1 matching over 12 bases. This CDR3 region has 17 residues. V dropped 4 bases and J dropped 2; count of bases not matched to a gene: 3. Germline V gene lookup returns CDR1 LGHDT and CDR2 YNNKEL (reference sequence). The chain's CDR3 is CASSRGTGGAGANVLTF. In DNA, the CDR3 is TGTGCCAGCAGCCGCGGGACAGGGGGCGCTGGGGCCAACGTCCTGACTTTC.

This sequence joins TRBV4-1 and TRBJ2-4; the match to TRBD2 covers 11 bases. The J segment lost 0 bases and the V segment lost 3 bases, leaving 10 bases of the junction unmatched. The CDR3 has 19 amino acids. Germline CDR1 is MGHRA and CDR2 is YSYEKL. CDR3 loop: CASSQLTSGMGKAKNIQYF. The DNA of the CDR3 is TGCGCCAGCAGCCAGTTGACTAGCGGGATGGGCAAAGCCAAAAACATTCAGTACTTC.

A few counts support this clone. The CDR3 here is CASSPGAGDGYTF. The CDR3 DNA is TGTGCCAGCAGTCCAGGGGCGGGGGATGGCTACACCTTC. The V and J genes are TRBV27 and TRBJ1-2; D might be TRBD1 (6 bases). Germline-derived CDR1 and CDR2 are MNHEY and SMNVEV (reference sequence). Trimming took 5 bases from V and 6 from J, leaving 13 bases between them. The length of the CDR3 is 13 residues.

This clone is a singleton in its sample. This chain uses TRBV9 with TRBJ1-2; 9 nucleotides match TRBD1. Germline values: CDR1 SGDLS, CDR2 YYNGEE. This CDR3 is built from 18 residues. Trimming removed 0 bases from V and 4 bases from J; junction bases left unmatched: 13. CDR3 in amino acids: CASSVGGMGQGSIYGYTF. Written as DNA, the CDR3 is TGTGCCAGCAGCGTAGGAGGAATGGGACAGGGAAGTATCTATGGCTACACCTTC.

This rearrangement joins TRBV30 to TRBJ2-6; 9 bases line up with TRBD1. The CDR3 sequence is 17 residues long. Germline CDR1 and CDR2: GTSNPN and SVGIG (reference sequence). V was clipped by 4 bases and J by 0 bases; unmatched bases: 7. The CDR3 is CAWKRDRERSGANVLTF. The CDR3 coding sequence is TGTGCCTGGAAGCGGGACAGGGAGCGCTCTGGGGCCAACGTCCTGACTTTC.